Reported below is one T cell receptor beta chain. This specimen comes from a study of cytomegalovirus exposure and HLA in healthy donors. This PCR relied on a set of 60 Vbeta primers and 13 Jbeta primers. TCRdb's copy holds only in-frame clones and misses some; the assay was immunoSEQ multiplex PCR. The sample lists about 190,000 clones, around 82% occurring once. This CDR3 is built from 15 residues. Trimming took off 0 bases at V and 7 bases at J, with 16 bases between the two ends. Sequenced: PBMCs. V is TRBV5-3 and J is TRBJ1-2; TRBD1 might be the D (6 bases). TRBV5-3 is an open reading frame, and its role is uncertain. This clonotype originated in a woman in her thirties in good health and CMV-seropositive. CDR3 amino acids: CARSLVGRGYRGYTF. The CDR3 coding sequence is TGTGCCAGAAGCTTGGTAGGCAGGGGCTATCGTGGCTACACCTTC.